The 3 T cell receptor beta chains listed next were all sequenced from one sample in a study of blood T cell repertoires in COVID-19 (dated by TCRdb to about 2020). Library preparation was by the immunoSEQ multiplex PCR assay. TCRdb's version of the immuneACCESS table is confined to in-frame rearrangements and falls short of the full clone set. An unresolved V gene accounts for under half of the shortfall where checked; the remainder is of unknown origin. Counted in this sample were about 210,000 clones; about 91% of them appeared once. Around 1.2% of the sample is taken by the ten largest. The material sequenced was peripheral blood. These receptors came from a man aged 30-40 years with acute or convalescent COVID-19.

This sequence joins TRBV5-1 and TRBJ2-3; a possible D gene is TRBD1 (5 bases). Germline V gene lookup returns CDR1 SGHRS and CDR2 YFSETQ. The CDR3 has 14 amino acids. Trimming took off 5 bases at V and 4 bases at J, with 14 bases between the two ends. The CDR3 DNA reads as TGCGCCAGCAGGGGTCAGGGAAGCGCAGATACGCAGTATTTT. It encodes CASRGQGSADTQYF.

The rearrangement joins TRBV11-2 to TRBJ1-2; weak D call: TRBD1 (6 bases). Germline assignment: CDR1 SGHAT and CDR2 FQNNGV. With 6 bases removed from V and 8 bases from J, the gap between germline ends came to 22 bases. The CDR3 extends over 15 amino acids. CDR3 nucleotide sequence: TGTGCCAGCAGTTTAAACAGGGTGCTGAGGTCCGGCTACACCTTC. This translates into CASSLNRVLRSGYTF.

The rearrangement links TRBV19 to TRBJ2-2, with D possibly being TRBD1 (6 bases). The CDR3 spans 14 residues. Germline V lookup: CDR1 LNHDA, CDR2 SQIVND (reference sequence). Trimming removed 6 bases at V and 3 bases at J, with 11 bases between. CDR3: CASSPQGYTGELFF. The CDR3 DNA reads as TGTGCCAGTAGCCCACAGGGTTACACCGGGGAGCTGTTTTTT.